The 25 T cell receptor beta chains reported below all come from one sample, sequenced in a study of blood T cell repertoires in COVID-19. Sequenced by immunoSEQ multiplex PCR; TCRdb stores in-frame clones only, minus some. The sample has 80,000 or so clones, approximately 89% seen once. The source material was peripheral blood. These receptors came from an older woman with acute or convalescent COVID-19.

The J gene is TRBJ2-7, the V gene TRBV5-4, with D perhaps matching TRBD2 (6 bases). The V gene's germline CDR1 is SGHNT and CDR2 YYREEE (reference sequence). Trimming took off 1 base at V and 3 bases at J, with 8 bases between the two ends. The CDR3 has 13 amino acids. The CDR3 is CASSLYGGYEQYF. CDR3 DNA: TGTGCCAGCAGCTTGTACGGGGGCTACGAGCAGTACTTC.

The chain combines TRBV7-9 with TRBJ1-2; D possibly corresponds to TRBD1 (5 bases). Germline CDR1 SEHNR, CDR2 FQNEAQ (reference sequence). CDR3 length: 16 residues. Trimming left V 2 bases short and J 3 bases short, with 16 bases between. The CDR3 loop is CASSLWLTDIDYGYTF. CDR3 nucleotides: TGTGCCAGCAGCTTATGGTTGACAGACATAGACTATGGCTACACCTTC. The entire variable domain, with the rest obtained from reference TRBV7-9 and TRBJ1-2, is as follows: DTGVSQNPRHKITKRGQNVTFRCDPISEHNRLYWYRQTLGQGPEFLTYFQNEAQLEKSRLLSDRFSAERPKGSFSTLEIQRTEQGDSAMYLCASSLWLTDIDYGYTFGSGTRLTVV.

The CDR3: CASIRRTGRHYGYTF. The CDR3 DNA reads TGTGCCAGCATCAGGAGGACAGGGCGGCACTATGGCTACACCTTC. The rearrangement links TRBV28 to TRBJ1-2, with 8 bases identical to TRBD1. In germline, CDR1 is MDHEN, CDR2 SYDVKM. CDR3 size: 15 residues. Trimming removed 7 bases from V and 3 bases from J; junction bases left unmatched: 10.

This sequence joins TRBV4-2 and TRBJ2-3, with TRBD1 matching over 9 bases. Per the germline V gene, CDR1 is LGHNA and CDR2 is YNFKEQ. The CDR3 contains 16 residues. After removal of 0 bases from V and 4 bases from J, the junction contained 5 bases not matched to a gene. DNA for the CDR3: TGTGCCAGCAGCCAAGAACCGGGACAGGGCGCAGATACGCAGTATTTT. It is translated as CASSQEPGQGADTQYF.

The V call is TRBV7-9, the J call TRBJ2-2, with TRBD1 matching over 9 bases. Germline lookup yields CDR1 SEHNR and CDR2 FQNEAQ (reference sequence). CDR3 length: 15 residues. J lost 3 bases, V lost 5 bases, and 4 bases had no gene match. Written as DNA, the CDR3 is TGTGCCAGCAGCCCCGGACAGGGGTACACCGGGGAGCTGTTTTTT. This encodes CASSPGQGYTGELFF.

This chain uses TRBV28 with TRBJ1-4; possibly TRBD1 for D (6 bases). V dropped 4 bases and J dropped 7 bases, with 13 bases sitting between them. In germline, CDR1 is MDHEN, CDR2 SYDVKM. The CDR3 has 14 residues. Written as DNA, the CDR3 is TGTGCCAGCAGTTACAGGGAGGGGGGTGAAAAACTGTTTTTT. It translates to CASSYREGGEKLFF. The whole variable domain, filled in from reference TRBV28 and TRBJ1-4, reads DVKVTQSSRYLVKRTGEKVFLECVQDMDHENMFWYRQDPGLGLRLIYFSYDVKMKEKGDIPEGYSVSREKKERFSLILESASTNQTSMYLCASSYREGGEKLFFGSGTQLSVL.

The rearrangement links TRBV7-2 to TRBJ2-5, with D possibly TRBD1 on 6 matching bases. This CDR3 has 14 residues. CDR1 and CDR2 from the germline V gene are SGHTA and FQGNSA. Deletions cut 7 bases from V and 4 bases from J, with 16 bases between. This CDR3 is CASTETGWGETQYF. The CDR3 nucleotides are TGTGCCAGCACCGAAACAGGGTGGGGAGAGACCCAGTACTTC.

This chain links TRBV27 with TRBJ2-7, with D perhaps TRBD1 (5 bases). CDR1 is MNHEY, CDR2 SMNVEV, per germline (reference sequence). CDR3 length: 19 residues. V gave up 2 bases and J gave up 4 bases, with 27 bases separating them. DNA for the CDR3: TGTGCCAGCAGTTTACAAGGAGCAGGGAATCTACCAGCAGGGTACGAGCAGTACTTC. This gives the protein CASSLQGAGNLPAGYEQYF.

V usage is TRBV3-1 (or the pseudogene TRBV3-2) and J usage is TRBJ2-7; tentatively, D is TRBD2 (5 bases). In germline, CDR1 is LGHDT, CDR2 YNNKEL (reference sequence). With 0 bases removed from V and 2 bases from J, the gap between germline ends came to 14 bases. The CDR3 is made up of 16 amino acids. The CDR3 loop reads CASSQELGRRAYEQYF. The CDR3 DNA sequence: TGTGCCAGCAGCCAAGAATTAGGAAGGCGGGCCTACGAGCAGTACTTC.

The rearrangement joins TRBV5-1 to TRBJ1-1; TRBD1 might be the D (5 bases). Germline V gives CDR1 SGHRS, CDR2 YFSETQ. This CDR3 contains 14 residues. Trimming stripped 5 bases from V and 0 bases from J, with 11 bases between. CDR3 in amino acids: CASRLRQMNTEAFF. The CDR3 DNA sequence: TGCGCCAGCAGGTTGCGACAGATGAACACTGAAGCTTTCTTT. The full variable domain, in which reference TRBV5-1 and TRBJ1-1 provide the parts outside the CDR3, is KAGVTQTPRYLIKTRGQQVTLSCSPISGHRSVSWYQQTPGQGLQFLFEYFSETQRNKGNFPGRFSGRQFSNSRSEMNVSTLELGDSALYLCASRLRQMNTEAFFGQGTRLTVV.

This clone has just a few counts. J is TRBJ2-1 and V is TRBV7-6; 14 positions agree with TRBD2. V was clipped by 5 bases and J by 5 bases; unmatched bases: 2. The CDR3 length is 15 residues. Germline values: CDR1 SGHVS, CDR2 FNYEAQ. Here the CDR3 reads CASSRTSGRHNEQFF. CDR3 bases: TGTGCCAGCAGCCGGACTAGCGGGAGGCACAATGAGCAGTTCTTC.

The CDR3 reads CASSRRGRTEAFF. DNA of the CDR3: TGTGCCAGCAGTCGAAGGGGTAGGACTGAAGCTTTCTTT. The chain employs TRBV12-3 or TRBV12-4 and TRBJ1-1; a weak D match, TRBD1 (5 bases). CDR3 length: 13 amino acids. Between the trimmed V and J ends, which lost 5 bases and 5 bases, there was a span of 12 bases.

This clone was detected once. J is TRBJ2-5 and V is TRBV19; 14 bases are a match to TRBD2. This CDR3 is built from 16 residues. CDR1 is LNHDA, CDR2 SQIVND, per germline (reference sequence). V lost 4 bases and J lost 5; bases outside the gene matches: 6. The CDR3 spells CASSTTSGGARETQYF. The CDR3 DNA follows: TGTGCCAGTAGTACGACTAGCGGGGGGGCCCGTGAGACCCAGTACTTC.

The chain carries TRBV7-9 and TRBJ2-1, with 9 positions matching TRBD1. With 2 bases clipped from V and 2 bases from J, the junction kept 1 base outside the gene matches. The CDR3 contains 15 residues. CDR1 is SEHNR, CDR2 FQNEAQ, per germline (reference sequence). The CDR3 DNA follows: TGTGCCAGCAGCTTAAGACAGGGGGCCTACAATGAGCAGTTCTTC. Encoded protein: CASSLRQGAYNEQFF.

The chain uses TRBV6-1 and TRBJ2-1; 11 bases agree with TRBD1. Germline CDR1 and CDR2: MNHNS and SASEGT. CDR3 length: 17 residues. With 2 bases clipped from V and 1 base from J, the junction kept 4 bases outside the gene matches. This CDR3 is CASSETGTGGSYNEQFF. CDR3 in DNA: TGTGCCAGCAGTGAAACCGGGACAGGGGGGTCCTACAATGAGCAGTTCTTC.

The rearrangement links TRBV28 to TRBJ1-1; no clear D. Per the germline V gene, CDR1 is MDHEN and CDR2 is SYDVKM. Trimming removed 1 base from V and 1 base from J, with 10 bases in between. CDR3 size: 15 residues. Here the CDR3 DNA reads TGTGCCAGCAGTTTATATGGGCCTACGAACACTGAAGCTTTCTTT. Its translation is CASSLYGPTNTEAFF.

The chain joins TRBV14 to TRBJ1-1, with D possibly TRBD1 on 5 matching bases. The V end was cut by 0 bases, the J end by 1 base, with 24 bases between. Germline V gene data show CDR1 as SGHDN and CDR2 as FVKESK. The CDR3 is 20 residues long. DNA for the CDR3: TGTGCCAGCAGCCAAGACGAGACCTTATTTGGGGGGATTCCGAACACTGAAGCTTTCTTT. Its translation: CASSQDETLFGGIPNTEAFF.

This clone was counted between two and nine times. V gene TRBV5-5 combines with J gene TRBJ2-1, with 10 bases matching TRBD1. The V gene's germline CDR1 is SGHKS and CDR2 YYEKEE (reference sequence). Germline trimming cut 4 bases from V and 7 bases from J; bases unmatched to any gene: 5. The CDR3 spans 14 residues. CDR3 region: CASSLGTGVNEQFF. DNA for the CDR3: TGTGCCAGCAGCCTTGGGACAGGGGTGAATGAGCAGTTCTTC. The full variable domain, with the rest looked up from reference TRBV5-5 and TRBJ2-1, is DAGVTQSPTHLIKTRGQQVTLRCSPISGHKSVSWYQQVLGQGPQFIFQYYEKEERGRGNFPDRFSARQFPNYSSELNVNALLLGDSALYLCASSLGTGVNEQFFGPGTRLTVL.

The rearrangement joins TRBV3-1 (or the pseudogene TRBV3-2) to TRBJ2-1; tentative D call: TRBD1 (6 bases). CDR1 is LGHDT and CDR2 is YNNKEL in the germline V gene (reference sequence). The CDR3 loop spans 15 amino acids. Trimming removed 1 base from V and 13 bases from J, with 20 bases in between. CDR3 protein: CASSQGGGGDRSQFF. The CDR3 nucleotides read TGTGCCAGCAGCCAAGGTGGAGGCGGCGACAGGAGCCAGTTCTTC.

V and J are TRBV24-1 and TRBJ2-1, with D perhaps matching TRBD1 (6 bases). V dropped 4 bases and J dropped 8 bases, with 23 bases sitting between them. The CDR3 sequence is 17 residues long. The germline CDR1 and CDR2 sequences are KGHDR and SFDVKD. This CDR3 is CATSDNTGLSSVDEQFF. The CDR3 DNA reads as TGTGCCACCAGTGACAACACAGGGCTTAGTTCGGTTGATGAGCAGTTCTTC.

The rearrangement joins TRBV7-2 to TRBJ1-2, with 10 bases identical to TRBD1. Germline V gene sequence: CDR1 SGHTA, CDR2 FQGNSA. This CDR3 has 13 amino acids. Unmatched junction bases numbered 4, after V lost 4 bases and J lost 8 bases. The CDR3 nucleotides are TGTGCCAGCAGCTGGGGACAGGGGCGAGGCTACACCTTC. It yields the protein CASSWGQGRGYTF.

The CDR3 region is CASSLDRTVPNEKLFF. In DNA form, the CDR3 reads TGCGCCAGCAGCTTGGATCGCACAGTGCCTAATGAAAAACTGTTTTTT. The chain employs TRBV5-1 and TRBJ1-4; no clear D gene. This CDR3 comprises 16 residues. The germline V gene encodes CDR1 SGHRS and CDR2 YFSETQ. The V end was cut by 0 bases, the J end by 3 bases, with 12 bases between. Using reference TRBV5-1 and TRBJ1-4 for the parts outside the CDR3, the full variable domain is KAGVTQTPRYLIKTRGQQVTLSCSPISGHRSVSWYQQTPGQGLQFLFEYFSETQRNKGNFPGRFSGRQFSNSRSEMNVSTLELGDSALYLCASSLDRTVPNEKLFFGSGTQLSVL.

The J gene is TRBJ2-1, the V gene TRBV18; D is unclear. V lost 0 bases to trimming and J lost 10 bases, with 16 bases between them. Germline lookup yields CDR1 KGHSH and CDR2 LQKENI. This CDR3 has 15 residues. The CDR3 coding sequence is TGTGCCAGCTCACCACCTTCTCAGCGTTTAAAGGAGCAGTTCTTC. It specifies CASSPPSQRLKEQFF.

CDR3 coding DNA: TGTGCCAGCAGTTTAATGGCTAGCGGGAGTGGAAAGACCCAGTACTTC. Its protein is CASSLMASGSGKTQYF. The genes are TRBV27 and TRBJ2-5, with 10 bases matching TRBD2. The ends lost 2 bases at V and 6 bases at J; junction bases unmatched: 9. Looked up from germline, CDR1 is MNHEY and CDR2 is SMNVEV (reference sequence). The CDR3 has 16 amino acids.

The rearrangement links TRBV29-1 to TRBJ2-5, with 7 nucleotides matching TRBD2. Per germline, CDR1 SQVTM and CDR2 ANQGSEA. The CDR3 is 14 amino acids. The trim removed 3 bases at V and 7 bases at J, leaving 11 bases unmatched. The CDR3 DNA reads TGCAGCGTTGAGGTGTGGGGGGGTACGGGGACCCAGTACTTC. Protein product: CSVEVWGGTGTQYF.